The clone carrying this T cell receptor (beta chain) has ten or more counts. The antigen is undetermined. The sample comes from a study of identical twins. V shed 6 bases and J shed 0 bases, with 10 bases lying between them. The CDR3 consists of 14 residues. CDR1 MNHEY and CDR2 SMNVEV come from the germline V gene (reference sequence). TCRdb re-analysed the 5' RACE reads in MiXCR, keeping a single row per CDR3 protein. The table includes hundreds of thousands of distinct CDR3 sequences, 5.5% to 7.5% detected once. General study results and limits: Memory repertoires showed no such pattern, whereas abundant cord blood beta clonotypes carried fewer insertions. Possibly, invariant MAIT and iNKT cells partly confounded zero-insertion analyses.

This TCR came from a man aged 18 to 35 in good health. This chain joins TRBV27 and TRBJ2-3; D not certain. Sequenced sample: naive T cells sorted from blood. CDR3 region: CASRRWGSTDTQYF. The CDR3 nucleotides read TGTGCCAGCAGGCGGTGGGGTAGCACAGATACGCAGTATTTT.